This T cell receptor beta chain was recovered during a study of blood T cell repertoires in COVID-19. At the level of the study: T cells, B-cell-depleted T cells, or PBMCs provided the cDNA or gDNA that served as material.

This clone was seen a single time. Sequenced by immunoSEQ multiplex PCR; TCRdb stores in-frame clones only, minus some. The repertoire holds about 180,000 clones, over 65% seen once, with roughly 18% in the top ten. The sequencing input was peripheral blood. This clonotype was obtained from a person between 70 and 80 years old with COVID-19, enrolled during active disease.

The CDR3 here is CASSARQGSNSPLHF. CDR3 in DNA: TGTGCCAGCAGCGCCCGACAGGGAAGTAATTCACCCCTCCACTTT. This chain connects TRBV7-2 to TRBJ1-6; 7 bases map to TRBD1. Germline lookup yields CDR1 SGHTA and CDR2 FQGNSA. Trimming removed 5 bases from V and 6 bases from J; junction bases left unmatched: 7. CDR3 size: 15 residues.